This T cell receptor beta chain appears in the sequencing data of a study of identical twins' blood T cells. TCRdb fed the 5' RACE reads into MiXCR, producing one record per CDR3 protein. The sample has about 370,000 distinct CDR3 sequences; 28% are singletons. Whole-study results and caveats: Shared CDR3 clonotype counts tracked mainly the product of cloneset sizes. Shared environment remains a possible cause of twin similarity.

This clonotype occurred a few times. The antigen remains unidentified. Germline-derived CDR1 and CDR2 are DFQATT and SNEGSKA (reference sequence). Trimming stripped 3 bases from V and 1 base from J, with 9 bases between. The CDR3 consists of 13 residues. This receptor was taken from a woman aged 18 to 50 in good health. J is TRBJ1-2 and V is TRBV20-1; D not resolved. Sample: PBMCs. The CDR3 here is CSASMADNYGYTF. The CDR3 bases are TGCAGTGCTAGTATGGCAGATAACTATGGCTACACCTTC.